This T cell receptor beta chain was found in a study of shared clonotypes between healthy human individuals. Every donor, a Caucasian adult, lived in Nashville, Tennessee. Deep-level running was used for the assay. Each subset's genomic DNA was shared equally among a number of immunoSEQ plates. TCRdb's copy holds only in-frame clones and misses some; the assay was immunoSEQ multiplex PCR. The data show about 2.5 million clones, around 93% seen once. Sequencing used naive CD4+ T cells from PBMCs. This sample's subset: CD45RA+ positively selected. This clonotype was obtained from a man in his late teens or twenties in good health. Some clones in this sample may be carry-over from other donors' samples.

CDR3 bases: TGTGCCAGCAGCCTGATCATCTCCGGGAACACTGAAGCTTTCTTT. It encodes CASSLIISGNTEAFF. V and J are TRBV6-1 and TRBJ1-1, with unresolved D. The CDR3 totals 15 residues. In germline, CDR1 is MNHNS, CDR2 SASEGT. V was cut by 6 bases and J by 1 base, with 15 bases left in between.